The source of this TCR beta chain is a study of blood T cells in healthy people across ages. This clonotype turned up a few times. What it recognizes is unknown. Findings and limits, study-wide: Per-million-T-cell TCR beta diversity fell roughly linearly with age.

A second PCR, run for about 6 to 11 cycles, used a sample-barcoded 5' primer plus a J-beta primer mix. Per-sample output comprised a minimum of 3 million paired-end reads containing CDR3. In TCRdb, the 5' RACE reads were re-called with MiXCR into one record per CDR3 protein. The sample carries more than 1.4 million distinct CDR3 sequences, roughly 40% recorded once. Sample: blood. The clonotype comes from a woman aged 18 to 35 in good health.

Here the CDR3 DNA reads TGTGCCAGCAGCCCGGGACAGGGACGTGAAAAACTGTTTTTT. Amino acid sequence: CASSPGQGREKLFF. The V and J genes are TRBV6-5 and TRBJ1-4; 9 bases fit TRBD1. Germline V gene lookup returns CDR1 MNHEY and CDR2 SVGAGI. The V segment lost 6 bases and the J segment 7 bases; nucleotides outside the gene matches: 6. This CDR3 is 14 amino acids long.